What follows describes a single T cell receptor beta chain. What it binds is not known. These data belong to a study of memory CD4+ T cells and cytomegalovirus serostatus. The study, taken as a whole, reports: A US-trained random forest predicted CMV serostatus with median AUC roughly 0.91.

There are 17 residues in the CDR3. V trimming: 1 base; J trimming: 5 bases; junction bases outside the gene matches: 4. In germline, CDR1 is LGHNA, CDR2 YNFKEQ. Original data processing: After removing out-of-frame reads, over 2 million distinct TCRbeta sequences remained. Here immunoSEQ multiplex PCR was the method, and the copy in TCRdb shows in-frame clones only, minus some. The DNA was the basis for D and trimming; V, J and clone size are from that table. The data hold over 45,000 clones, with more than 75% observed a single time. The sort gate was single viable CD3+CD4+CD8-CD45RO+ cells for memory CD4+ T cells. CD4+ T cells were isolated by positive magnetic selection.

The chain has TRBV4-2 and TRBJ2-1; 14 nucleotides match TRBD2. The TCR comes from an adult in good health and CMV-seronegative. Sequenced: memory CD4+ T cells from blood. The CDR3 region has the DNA TGTGCCAGCAGCCAAGCCGGGACTAGCGGGGGACACAATGAGCAGTTCTTC. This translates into CASSQAGTSGGHNEQFF.